This is a list of T cell receptor beta chains from one sample in a study of cytomegalovirus exposure and HLA in healthy donors. The protocol was immunoSEQ multiplex PCR, while the TCRdb copy is restricted to in-frame clones and leaves out a portion. The sample has some 46,000 clones. Sequenced: PBMCs. Every receptor here comes from a male donor in good health and CMV-seronegative. Both conserved end residues are part of each CDR3. A D gene is named only where the DNA matches it firmly.

CDR3,DNA,J,D,V
CASSERARRVETQYF,TGTGCCAGCAGTGAAAGGGCCAGGCGGGTCGAGACCCAGTACTTC,TRBJ2-5,NA,TRBV6-1
CSVVSGTANYGYTF,TGCAGCGTTGTTAGCGGTACGGCTAACTATGGCTACACCTTC,TRBJ1-2,NA,TRBV29-1
CASSLGQGETQYF,TGTGCCAGCTCACTGGGACAGGGAGAGACCCAGTACTTC,TRBJ2-5,TRBD1,TRBV18
CASSFPGLAGDSTLYF,TGTGCCAGCAGCTTTCCCGGACTAGCGGGAGATAGTACATTGTATTTT,TRBJ2-3,TRBD2,TRBV7-2
CASSGRWLADANEQFF,TGTGCCAGCAGTGGAAGGTGGCTAGCGGACGCTAATGAGCAGTTCTTC,TRBJ2-1,TRBD2,TRBV6-1
CASSLGGGSSEQYF,TGTGCCAGCAGCTTAGGCGGGGGCTCTAGCGAGCAGTACTTC,TRBJ2-7,NA,TRBV11-3
CAWSRLAGGYTF,TGTGCCTGGAGCCGCCTGGCTGGTGGCTACACCTTC,TRBJ1-2,NA,TRBV30
CASSAELGTSGSYEQFF,TGTGCCAGCAGTGCCGAGTTAGGGACTAGCGGGTCTTATGAGCAGTTCTTC,TRBJ2-1,TRBD2,TRBV25-1
CASSTLAGRPYEQYF,TGTGCCAGTAGTACACTAGCGGGTCGACCCTACGAGCAGTACTTC,TRBJ2-7,TRBD2,TRBV19
CATGGGQQETQYF,TGTGCCACGGGAGGGGGACAGCAAGAGACCCAGTACTTC,TRBJ2-5,NA,TRBV10-3
CASSLGRGNTEAFF,TGCGCCAGCAGCCTGGGGAGGGGGAACACTGAAGCTTTCTTT,TRBJ1-1,NA,TRBV4-1
CASSYGGTSGYYEQYF,TGTGCCAGCAGTTACGGGGGGACTAGCGGGTACTACGAGCAGTACTTC,TRBJ2-7,TRBD2,TRBV6-5
CASRQGVFENEQYF,TGTGCCAGCAGGCAGGGTGTTTTCGAGAACGAGCAGTACTTC,TRBJ2-7,NA,TRBV5-4
CAWSVLRGRETQYF,TGTGCCTGGAGTGTACTCCGGGGGAGAGAGACCCAGTACTTC,TRBJ2-5,NA,TRBV30
CASSSWTSGSQKSGEQFF,TGTGCCAGCAGTTCCTGGACTAGCGGGAGCCAAAAATCTGGTGAGCAGTTCTTC,TRBJ2-1,TRBD2,TRBV27
CASSFSGQAGRGYTF,TGTGCCAGCAGTTTCTCCGGACAGGCCGGGCGCGGCTACACCTTC,TRBJ1-2,TRBD1,TRBV27
CASSEKTENEQFF,TGTGCCAGCAGTGAAAAGACAGAAAATGAGCAGTTCTTC,TRBJ2-1,NA,TRBV6-1
CASSPRTGPQETQYF,TGCGCCAGCAGCCCGCGTACAGGGCCACAAGAGACCCAGTACTTC,TRBJ2-5,NA,TRBV5-1
CASSPPRASGQETQYF,TGTGCCAGCAGCCCCCCCCGGGCTAGCGGGCAAGAGACCCAGTACTTC,TRBJ2-5,TRBD2,TRBV4-2
CASRTSGSDEQYF,TGTGCCAGCAGGACTAGCGGGAGCGACGAGCAGTACTTC,TRBJ2-7,TRBD2,TRBV27
CASSPGPSYNEQFF,TGTGCCAGCAGCCCGGGTCCCTCCTACAATGAGCAGTTCTTC,TRBJ2-1,NA,TRBV7-9
CASASSGPDTQYF,TGTGCTAGTGCCTCCTCGGGTCCAGATACGCAGTATTTT,TRBJ2-3,NA,TRBV12-5
CASNLADTNEQFF,TGTGCCAGCAACCTAGCGGATACGAATGAGCAGTTCTTC,TRBJ2-1,TRBD2,TRBV2
CASSPDRFTDTQYF,TGTGCCAGCAGCCCGGACAGGTTCACAGATACGCAGTATTTT,TRBJ2-3,TRBD1,TRBV7-9
CASSNSGSEQFF,TGTGCCAGCAGCAATAGCGGGAGTGAGCAGTTCTTC,TRBJ2-1,TRBD2,TRBV14
CASSYPGQNTEAFF,TGTGCCAGCAGTTACCCTGGACAGAACACTGAAGCTTTCTTT,TRBJ1-1,NA,TRBV6-6
CASHRGGEGDNEQFF,TGTGCCAGTCATAGGGGGGGCGAGGGAGACAATGAGCAGTTCTTC,TRBJ2-1,NA,TRBV6-5
CASSVIGQGGNTIYF,TGTGCCAGCAGCGTAATAGGGCAGGGGGGAAACACCATATATTTT,TRBJ1-3,NA,TRBV9
CASSLELTSEQYF,TGCGCCAGCAGCTTGGAATTGACAAGCGAGCAGTACTTC,TRBJ2-7,NA,TRBV5-1
CASSMGVAGGSYNEQFF,TGTGCCAGTAGTATGGGGGTAGCGGGGGGATCCTACAATGAGCAGTTCTTC,TRBJ2-1,TRBD2,TRBV19
CASSLAIPDVKRGAYEQYF,TGCGCCAGCAGCTTGGCCATCCCCGACGTAAAGCGGGGGGCCTACGAGCAGTACTTC,TRBJ2-7,TRBD2,TRBV5-1
CASSQGSGSEGYEQYF,TGTGCCAGCAGCCAGGGGAGCGGGAGTGAAGGCTACGAGCAGTACTTC,TRBJ2-7,TRBD2,TRBV11-2
CSVEVRTTGELFF,TGCAGCGTTGAGGTCCGAACTACCGGGGAGCTGTTTTTT,TRBJ2-2,NA,TRBV29-1
CASSRTSGRDTQYF,TGTGCCAGCAGTCGAACCTCTGGGCGAGATACGCAGTATTTT,TRBJ2-3,NA,TRBV27
CASSPLSGRKDEQFF,TGTGCCAGCAGTCCCCTTAGCGGGAGGAAGGATGAGCAGTTCTTC,TRBJ2-1,TRBD2,TRBV6-6
CASSVESGREGEQFF,TGCGCCAGCAGCGTAGAAAGCGGGAGGGAGGGTGAGCAGTTCTTC,TRBJ2-1,TRBD2,TRBV9
CASSLGGRGQETQYF,TGTGCCAGCAGTTTGGGGGGTAGGGGCCAAGAGACCCAGTACTTC,TRBJ2-5,NA,TRBV28
CASKTLATSTDTQYF,TGTGCCAGCAAGACGCTAGCGACTAGCACAGATACGCAGTATTTT,TRBJ2-3,NA,TRBV2
CASRSGTNYEQYF,TGTGCCAGCAGATCCGGGACTAACTACGAGCAGTACTTC,TRBJ2-7,TRBD2,TRBV6-5
CARSLLAGVAPTCEQYF,TGTGCCAGAAGCCTACTAGCGGGAGTAGCCCCAACCTGCGAGCAGTACTTC,TRBJ2-7,TRBD2,TRBV5-3
CASSLKTGRGYTF,TGCGCCAGCAGTCTTAAGACAGGGCGAGGCTACACCTTC,TRBJ1-2,TRBD1,TRBV23-1
CASSQAVAGGHTGELFF,TGCGCCAGCAGCCAAGCCGTAGCGGGAGGACACACCGGGGAGCTGTTTTTT,TRBJ2-2,TRBD2,TRBV4-1
CASSPGGDEQYF,TGTGCCAGCTCACCAGGGGGGGACGAGCAGTACTTC,TRBJ2-7,TRBD2,TRBV18
CASRLAGRYNEQFF,TGTGCCAGCAGGCTAGCGGGAAGGTATAATGAGCAGTTCTTC,TRBJ2-1,TRBD2,TRBV6-5
CAISESESSDSEYF,TGTGCCATCAGTGAGTCGGAAAGTAGCGACTCGGAGTATTTT,TRBJ2-3,NA,TRBV10-3
CASARDYEQYF,TGTGCCAGCGCACGGGACTACGAGCAGTACTTC,TRBJ2-7,NA,TRBV6-5
CASTDSQVPRDGYTF,TGTGCCAGCACCGATTCCCAGGTTCCGCGAGATGGCTACACCTTC,TRBJ1-2,NA,TRBV28
CASTGRAVRGISEAFF,TGTGCCAGCACCGGAAGGGCAGTAAGGGGCATTTCTGAAGCTTTCTTT,TRBJ1-1,NA,TRBV11-2
CASSQNSGRGTGELFF,TGCGCCAGCAGCCAGAATAGCGGGAGAGGCACCGGGGAGCTGTTTTTT,TRBJ2-2,TRBD2,TRBV4-1
CASSQGAGDNIQYF,TGTGCCAGCAGTCAGGGGGCGGGAGATAACATTCAGTACTTC,TRBJ2-4,NA,TRBV7-9
CASSLPEQTQYF,TGTGCCAGCAGCTTACCGGAGCAGACCCAGTACTTC,TRBJ2-5,NA,TRBV7-9
CASRGLSGGTDTQYF,TGTGCCAGCAGGGGACTATCAGGTGGCACAGATACGCAGTATTTT,TRBJ2-3,TRBD2,TRBV4-2
CASNPSGQGTTEPQHF,TGTGCCAGCAACCCCTCGGGACAGGGAACCACGGAGCCCCAGCATTTT,TRBJ1-5,TRBD1,TRBV28